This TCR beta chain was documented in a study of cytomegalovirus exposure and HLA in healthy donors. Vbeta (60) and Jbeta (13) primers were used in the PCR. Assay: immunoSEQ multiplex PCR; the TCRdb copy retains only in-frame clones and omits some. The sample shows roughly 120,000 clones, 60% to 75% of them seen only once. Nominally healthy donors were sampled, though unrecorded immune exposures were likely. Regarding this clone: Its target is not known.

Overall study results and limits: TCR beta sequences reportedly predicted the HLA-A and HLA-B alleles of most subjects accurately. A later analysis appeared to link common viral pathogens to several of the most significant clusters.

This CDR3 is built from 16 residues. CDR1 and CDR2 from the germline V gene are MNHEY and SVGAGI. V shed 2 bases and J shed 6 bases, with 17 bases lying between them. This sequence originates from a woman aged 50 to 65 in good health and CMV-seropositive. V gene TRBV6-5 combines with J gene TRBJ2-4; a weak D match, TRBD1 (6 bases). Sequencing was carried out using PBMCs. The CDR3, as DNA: TGTGCCAGCAGTTACGGCCCAGGGGTCCGGGGAAACATTCAGTACTTC. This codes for CASSYGPGVRGNIQYF.